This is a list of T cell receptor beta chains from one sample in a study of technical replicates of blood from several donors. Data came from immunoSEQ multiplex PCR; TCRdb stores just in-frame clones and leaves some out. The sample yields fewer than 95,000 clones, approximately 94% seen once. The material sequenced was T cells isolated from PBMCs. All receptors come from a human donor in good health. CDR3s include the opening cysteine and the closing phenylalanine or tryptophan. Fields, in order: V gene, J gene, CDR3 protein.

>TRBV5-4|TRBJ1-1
CASSGTGGGTEAFF
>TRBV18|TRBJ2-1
CATRGLEYNEQFF
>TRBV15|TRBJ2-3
CATTPTGTDTQYF
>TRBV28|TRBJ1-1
CASRTSPGQREAFF
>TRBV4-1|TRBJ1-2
CASANSGSSYGYTF
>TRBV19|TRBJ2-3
CATFGGTRQTDTQYF
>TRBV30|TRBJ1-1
CAWIRSPWGQGAGFDTEAFF
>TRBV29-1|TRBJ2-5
CSGTSGHTGSQYF
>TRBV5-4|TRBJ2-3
CASSPPPGSTDTQYF
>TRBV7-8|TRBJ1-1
CASSPRAGLNTEAFF
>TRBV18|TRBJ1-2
CASSQNQDSGDGYTF
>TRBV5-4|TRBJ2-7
CASSYQGSYEQYF
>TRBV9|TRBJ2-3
CASSVGLAGITDTQYF
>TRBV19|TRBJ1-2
CASSTQGGGYTF